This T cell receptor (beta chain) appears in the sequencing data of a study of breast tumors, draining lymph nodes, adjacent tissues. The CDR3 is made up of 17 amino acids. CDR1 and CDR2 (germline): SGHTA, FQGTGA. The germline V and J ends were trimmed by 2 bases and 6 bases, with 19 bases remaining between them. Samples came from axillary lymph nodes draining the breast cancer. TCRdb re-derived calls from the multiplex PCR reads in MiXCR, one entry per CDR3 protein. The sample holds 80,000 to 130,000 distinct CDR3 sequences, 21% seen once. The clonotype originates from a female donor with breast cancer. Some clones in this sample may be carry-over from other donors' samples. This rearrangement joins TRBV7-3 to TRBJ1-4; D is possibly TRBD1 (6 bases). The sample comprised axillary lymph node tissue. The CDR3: CASSLWGRGSSDEKLFF. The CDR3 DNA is TGTGCCAGCAGCTTATGGGGGCGGGGGTCATCTGATGAAAAACTGTTTTTT.